This TCR beta chain was sequenced for a study of blood T cell repertoires in COVID-19. For the study at large: Material from acute and convalescent COVID-19 was sourced from the United States, Italy and Spain. From T cells, B-cell-depleted T cells, or PBMCs came the material, which was cDNA or gDNA.

Germline lookup yields CDR1 SGDLS and CDR2 YYNGEE. V gave up 3 bases and J gave up 2 bases, with 14 bases separating them. The CDR3 covers 15 residues. Authors' analysis steps: Estimation of nucleated cell counts relied on the amplification of reference gene primers. Repertoires were generated with immunoSEQ multiplex PCR, while TCRdb's copy carries only in-frame clones and drops some. V and J calls and clone size follow that table, whereas D and trimming were derived from the DNA. Here the sample spans 100,000 to 150,000 clones, about 80% being singletons. Specimen: peripheral blood. This receptor was taken from a woman aged 50 to 60 with acute or convalescent COVID-19. The rearrangement joins TRBV9 to TRBJ1-2; D might be TRBD1 (5 bases). The chain's CDR3 is CASSDPDSINYGYTF. The CDR3 DNA is TGTGCCAGCAGCGACCCCGACAGTATAAACTATGGCTACACCTTC.